This T cell receptor beta chain was observed in a study of cytomegalovirus exposure and HLA in healthy donors. The CDR3 length is 15 residues. Per germline, CDR1 SGHAT and CDR2 FQNNGV. V gave up 5 bases and J gave up 0 bases, with 14 bases separating them. The PCR was carried out with 60 Vbeta primers and 13 Jbeta primers. The repertoire was sequenced with immunoSEQ multiplex PCR; TCRdb's copy has only in-frame clones and lacks some. The repertoire holds about 140,000 clones, 70% to 85% seen once, with about 1.5% in the top ten. The J gene is TRBJ2-7, the V gene TRBV11-2; TRBD2 is a possible D gene (5 bases). The sequenced material came from PBMCs. This receptor was obtained from a man younger than 40 in good health and CMV-seropositive. CDR3 coding DNA: TGTGCCAGCAGCCCTGGGAGCGGTAGCTCCTACGAGCAGTACTTC. Amino acid sequence: CASSPGSGSSYEQYF.